This T cell receptor beta chain appears in the sequencing data of a study of cytomegalovirus exposure and HLA in healthy donors (dated by TCRdb to about 2017). A note on the overall study: In an earlier analysis of about 560 of the donors, approximately 260 Gb of sequence data and roughly 100 million unique TCR beta sequences from about 179 million T cells were reported. An early release that covered about 600 HLA-typed donors contained about 300 gigabases of sequencing data and approximately 85 million unique TCR sequences. Among the approximately 400 genotyped donors, around 81% belonged to the genetic ancestry cluster associated with self-reported Caucasian donors. The study was designed to test whether signatures of past pathogen exposure could be identified by cataloging public T cell receptors. The study profiled the T cell repertoires of 500 to 800 subjects by immunosequencing and related them to cytomegalovirus serostatus. Besides the first cohort of 666 subjects, a separate validation cohort made up of roughly 130 different subjects was used. To predict cytomegalovirus infection status, the study brought together high-throughput TCR immunosequencing, statistical association of individual TCRs with disease status, and machine learning. To study patterns of TCR occurrence, a later analysis re-analyzed previously published TCR beta repertoires from around 700 donors and added high-resolution HLA genotyping. The later analysis used no new phenotypic data to find candidate immune exposures, relying instead on TCR beta sequences and their occurrence across donors. To decide whether each TCR beta V gene segment behaved as functional or pseudogenic, an earlier analysis of some 600 of the donors relied on high-throughput TCR beta sequencing. Donor age, sex, ethnicity and CMV serostatus were collected together with the repertoire data. A later genetic analysis used genome-wide SNP genotypes for about 65% of the 666 donors, treating that subset as a discovery cohort. Every repertoire in the discovery cohort had been generated on one and the same sequencing platform. Class I and class II HLA loci were covered by the typing at four-digit resolution. Typing coverage varied by locus: about 620-630 donors for A, B, C, DRB1 and DQB1; about 520 for DQA1; around 610 for DPA1; approximately 450 for DPB1. About 5 DR-DQ haplotypes were handled as single units for association and clustering, since linkage in the cohort was strong. Across 398 genotyped donors of the cohort, an average of roughly 250,000 unique TCR beta nucleotide sequences per donor were sequenced, and roughly a sixth of those sequences were non-productive.

The method was the immunoSEQ multiplex PCR assay. The multiplex PCR relied on a mix of 60 forward primers for TCR Vbeta segments and 13 reverse primers for TCR Jbeta segments. Amplification of the CDR3 region of rearranged TCR beta genes was performed with a multiplex PCR assay on genomic DNA. On the Illumina HiSeq System, the amplified TCR beta libraries were sequenced as 87-base-pair reads. In the paper's pipeline: A later analysis counted 75 million to 100 million unique TCR beta chains across the 650 to 800 repertoires, and 10 million to 12 million of these chains were shared by at least two donors. A nearest-neighbor algorithm error-corrected the raw reads and collapsed the reads into unique sequences, merging closely related sequences to remove PCR and sequencing errors. V, D and J gene segments were assigned by aligning CDR3 sequences to IMGT reference sequences. Each retained sequence needed at least a six-nucleotide match to both a V gene segment and a J gene segment. A rearrangement counted as productive if the CDR3 had no stop codons and remained in frame with V and J, and every other rearrangement counted as non-productive. Following IMGT convention, CDR3 was defined as the stretch from the second conserved V-encoded cysteine up to the conserved J-encoded phenylalanine. In an earlier analysis of just under 600 of the donors, sequences lacking an unambiguous match to a single V gene segment were excluded. An earlier analysis of approximately 590 of the donors classified V segments as functional when productive rearrangements were above 56.7% and as segregating when the standard deviation between donors was above 5%. To diagnose cytomegalovirus status from the catalog of TCR beta chain sequences, a statistical classification framework was built. A later analysis assigned V and J genes by comparing TCR nucleotide sequences with IMGT/GENE-DB human TR gene sequences. A later analysis assigned CDR3 sequences and most-parsimonious VDJ recombination scenarios with the TCRdist pipeline. In a later analysis, every TCR beta chain was defined by the combination of its CDR3 amino acid sequence and its V-gene family, and reads without a unique V-gene family were dropped. A later analysis removed 592 highly shared, low-generation-probability nucleotide sequences to deal with suspected cross-contamination and a sequencing artifact. A later analysis calculated a clonal expansion index for each public chain from normalized within-repertoire ranks of inferred template counts. In a later analysis, generation probabilities were computed with a VDJ recombination model fitted to out-of-frame rearrangements, and the resulting probabilities were checked against IGoR. A later analysis scored TCR-TCR, TCR-HLA and TCR-CMV co-occurrence with hypergeometric tests, applying a repertoire-size bias correction to TCR pairs. A later analysis estimated false discovery rates by permuting HLA or CMV assignments 20 times. A later analysis grouped co-occurring TCRs with DBSCAN, adding TCRdist sequence similarity when clustering within HLA-allele-positive subsets. Co-occurrence clustering excluded repertoires with fewer than 30,000 or more than 120,000 public chains, plus five with anomalous nucleotide sharing. Drawn from immuneACCESS, this table holds only the in-frame rearrangements with V and J called that TCRdb kept. Clones are partly lost; checked studies trace under half to an unresolved V gene and leave the rest unexplained. V, J and clone size are taken as reported in that table, and D and trimming were inferred from the DNA itself. The sample includes fewer than 55,000 clones, with approximately 70% observed a single time. Of the sample, less than 25% is held by the ten largest clones.

Summary of the overall study and its limitations: Some IMGT-functional V segments, including TRBV6-2 and TRBV6-3, could not be distinguished by the 87-base-pair reads and were therefore excluded. In a later analysis, most CMV-associated TCR beta chains were found to appear HLA-restricted, with HLA associations seemingly driven largely by CMV exposure. In a later genetic analysis, fewer N-insertions in productive TCRs were reported among donors in an Asian-associated ancestry cluster than the roughly 700-donor mean. Most TCR sequences were observed very rarely across donors, whereas some public TCRs were present in many individuals. A total of 164 TCR beta chains were listed by the study as associated with cytomegalovirus. A further reported finding was that TCR beta sequences accurately predicted the HLA-A and HLA-B alleles for most subjects in the first cohort. Because counts were too low, some 17 rarely observed V segments, including chromosome 9 orphons, were left out of the earlier analysis of 587 of the donors. Roughly uniform sequencing depth across donors was assumed in presence/absence analyses, although this assumption may not hold. In this cohort, only TCR beta chains were sequenced, and detectable features were limited by the absence of alpha or paired-chain data. Immune exposure information for the cohort was limited to CMV serostatus. The classifier was reported to diagnose cytomegalovirus status with high specificity and sensitivity in both the original and validation cohorts. Compared with equally common non-associated chains, HLA-associated TCR beta chains in a later analysis were more clonally expanded and had lower generation probabilities. According to a later analysis, parvovirus B19, influenza, CMV and Epstein-Barr virus appeared linked to several top co-occurrence clusters. A few of the identified cytomegalovirus-associated TCR beta chains were confirmed in vitro to be specific for cytomegalovirus antigens. According to a later analysis, TCR association rates differed among HLA loci, with DRB1 alleles showing the most associated TCRs and HLA-C alleles showing the fewest. A cluster of highly shared sequence variants was judged likely to be a technical artifact of the sequencing pipeline. The authors suggested that the approach could potentially be generalized to other disease states and immunological phenotypes. In a later analysis, some 17,000 TCR beta sequences were associated with specific HLA alleles at a false discovery rate of 0.05. Correlated functional status among segregating V segments might reflect linkage disequilibrium, but an unknown experimental factor could not be ruled out. Broadly in line with IMGT annotations, most TCR beta V segments showed up in productive rearrangements about 90% or about 30% of the time in an earlier analysis of under 700 of the donors. In a later genetic analysis, a missense DCLRE1C variant was associated with V-gene and J-gene trimming of TCR beta chains, and the association was replicated in an independent cohort. Because HLA typing was unavailable for some donors at each locus, only the typed subset was used in association tests. Strong co-occurrence of HLA alleles, especially DR and DQ, made assigning TCR associations to individual alleles difficult.

V gives up 9 bases and J gives up 7 bases, and the segment between their germline ends measures 13 bases. CDR3 length: 12 amino acids, cysteine to phenylalanine. Kept here is only the CDR3 DNA, which spans 36 bases and is read in frame from base 1. CDR1 and CDR2, per the germline V gene (reference sequence), are MNHEY and SMNVEV. The cohort consisted of 670 or so healthy bone marrow donors. At the time of sampling, all cohort members were nominally healthy, though unrecorded immune exposures were likely present. The donor was CMV seropositive and belonged to the group of some 290 seropositive cohort members. Every donor gave a peripheral blood sample, and the peripheral blood mononuclear cells from that sample were used for TCR beta sequencing. Genomic DNA was extracted from the blood cell samples with the Qiagen DNeasy Blood Extraction Kit. This clone appeared a few times. The specificity of this receptor is unknown. Base qualities are not at hand, and no much larger clone is one base apart.

Sequencing was done on a sample of PBMCs. The TCR sequence derives from a woman aged 50 to 65 in good health and CMV-seropositive. This receptor chain uses TRBV27 and TRBJ2-1; the D region possibly corresponds to TRBD2 (5 bases align). The nucleotides read TGTGCCAGTTTAGGACGGAGGAATGAGCAGTTCTTC. Its coded protein is CASLGRRNEQFF.